This T cell receptor beta chain was captured in a study of blood T cell repertoires in COVID-19. Looking at the study overall: Acute and convalescent COVID-19 samples came from the United States, Italy and Spain. T cells, B-cell-depleted T cells, or PBMCs provided the cDNA or gDNA that served as material.

In the authors' methods: Quantification of nucleated cells was approximated via reference gene primer amplification. TCRdb's copy holds only in-frame clones and misses some; the assay was immunoSEQ multiplex PCR. V and J calls plus clone size are reproduced from that table; the DNA served to infer D and trimming. The data contain 110,000 to 150,000 clones, approximately 80% of them singletons. The V gene's germline CDR1 is GTSNPN and CDR2 SVGIG (reference sequence). This CDR3 is 16 amino acids long. Trimming took off 3 bases at V and 2 bases at J, with 20 bases between the two ends. The sequence came from a human donor in a cohort sampled during active COVID-19. The rearrangement uses TRBV30 and TRBJ2-7, with D hard to call. The material sequenced was peripheral blood. The DNA of the CDR3 is TGTGCCTGGAGCAGGAACCGTGCCGCCCCTACCTACGAGCAGTACTTC. This gives the protein CAWSRNRAAPTYEQYF.